This T cell receptor (beta chain) was identified in a study of shared clonotypes between healthy human individuals. Overall study findings and caveats: The study found lower generation probabilities in non-shared clonotypes than in those shared by all four donors. Naive CD4 clonotypes were shared across a handful of donors at about 5.2%. There were few donors, and this limited the genetic and exposure-history diversity represented.

This clone was picked up many times. As yet, its antigen is unknown. The CDR3 sequence is 15 residues long. The germline CDR1 and CDR2 sequences are SGHRS and YFSETQ. V shed 4 bases, J shed 2 bases, and the junction held 9 bases outside the gene matches. Measured with immunoSEQ multiplex PCR; TCRdb has only the in-frame clones, and not every one. The sample records over a million clones, 75% to 85% being singletons. Sequenced input: memory CD4+ T cells from PBMCs. The sample's subset: CD45RA-negative fraction. V and J are TRBV5-1 and TRBJ2-7, with TRBD1 matching over 7 bases. The receptor was derived from a man in his late teens or twenties in good health. Some clones in this sample may be carry-over from other donors' samples. DNA of the CDR3: TGCGCCAGCAGCATATATCCACAGGGGACCTACGAGCAGTACTTC. Amino acids: CASSIYPQGTYEQYF.